This T cell receptor beta chain was sequenced for a study of graft-versus-host responses after intestinal transplantation. Overall study context: All of the recipients had induction that used anti-thymocyte globulin, then tacrolimus and steroids for approximately 3 years. Study-wide results and limits: Allograft clonal ratios (graft-versus-host to host-versus-graft) were high in patients who had graft-donor T cell macrochimerism. Early declines in HvG clones that occurred post-transplant were associated with peak circulating GvH clone levels. Recipient marrow held GvH clones, some first seen in ileum or blood.

The protocol was immunoSEQ multiplex PCR, while the TCRdb copy is restricted to in-frame clones and leaves out a portion. Found here are about 98,000 clones, more than 75% of them singletons; the top ten hold around 1.4%. This clone has a single count. Antigen unknown. The CDR3 consists of 14 residues. Germline V gene data show CDR1 as SGHAT and CDR2 as FQNNGV. V lost 1 base to trimming and J lost 1 base, with 7 bases between them. V and J are TRBV11-2 and TRBJ1-1; D is uncertain. The source of this sequence is a human patient who received an intestinal transplant, so some T cells may come from the graft donor. The source was PBMCs, collected 255 days after intestinal transplant. The CDR3, as DNA: TGTGCCAGCAGCTTAGTATCACCGAACACTGAAGCTTTCTTT. Translated: CASSLVSPNTEAFF.